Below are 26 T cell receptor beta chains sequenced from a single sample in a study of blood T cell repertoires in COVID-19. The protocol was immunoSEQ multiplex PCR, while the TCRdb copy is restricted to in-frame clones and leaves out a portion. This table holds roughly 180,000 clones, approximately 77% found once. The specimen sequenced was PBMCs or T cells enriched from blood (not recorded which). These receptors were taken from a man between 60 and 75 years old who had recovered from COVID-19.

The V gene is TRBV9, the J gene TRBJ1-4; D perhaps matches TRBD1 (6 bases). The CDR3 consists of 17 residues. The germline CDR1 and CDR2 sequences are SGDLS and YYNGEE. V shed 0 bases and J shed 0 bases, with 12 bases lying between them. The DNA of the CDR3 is TGTGCCAGCAGCGTAGAGGCCAGGGGAGCAACTAATGAAAAACTGTTTTTT. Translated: CASSVEARGATNEKLFF.

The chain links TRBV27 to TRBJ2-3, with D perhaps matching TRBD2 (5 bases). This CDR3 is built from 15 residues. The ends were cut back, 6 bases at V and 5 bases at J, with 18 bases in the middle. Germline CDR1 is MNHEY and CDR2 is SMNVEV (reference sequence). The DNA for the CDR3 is TGTGCCAGCAGGTTCGCCACGTATAGCGTAGATACGCAGTATTTT. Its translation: CASRFATYSVDTQYF.

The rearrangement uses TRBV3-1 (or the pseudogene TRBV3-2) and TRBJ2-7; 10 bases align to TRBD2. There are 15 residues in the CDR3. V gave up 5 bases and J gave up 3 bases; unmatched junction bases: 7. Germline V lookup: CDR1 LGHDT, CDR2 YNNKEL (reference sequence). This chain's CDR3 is CASSEAGGENYEQYF. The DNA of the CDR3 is TGTGCCAGCAGCGAAGCGGGGGGGGAGAACTACGAGCAGTACTTC.

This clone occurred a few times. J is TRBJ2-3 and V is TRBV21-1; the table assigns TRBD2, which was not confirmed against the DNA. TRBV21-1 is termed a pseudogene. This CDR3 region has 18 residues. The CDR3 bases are TGTGCCAGCAGCAAAGGGGGATGGACTAGCGGAAGCACAGATACGCAGTATTTT. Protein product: CASSKGGWTSGSTDTQYF.

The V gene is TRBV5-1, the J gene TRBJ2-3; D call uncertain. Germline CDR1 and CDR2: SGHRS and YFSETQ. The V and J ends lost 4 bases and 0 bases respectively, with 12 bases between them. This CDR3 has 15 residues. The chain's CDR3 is CASSPDTPSTDTQYF. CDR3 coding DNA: TGCGCCAGCAGCCCCGATACTCCTAGCACAGATACGCAGTATTTT.

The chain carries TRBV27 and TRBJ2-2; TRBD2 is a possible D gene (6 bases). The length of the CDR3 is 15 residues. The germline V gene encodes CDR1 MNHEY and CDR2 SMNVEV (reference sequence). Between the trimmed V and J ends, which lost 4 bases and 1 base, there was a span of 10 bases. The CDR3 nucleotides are TGTGCCAGCAGTTGGGGTAGCGGGAACACCGGGGAGCTGTTTTTT. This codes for CASSWGSGNTGELFF.

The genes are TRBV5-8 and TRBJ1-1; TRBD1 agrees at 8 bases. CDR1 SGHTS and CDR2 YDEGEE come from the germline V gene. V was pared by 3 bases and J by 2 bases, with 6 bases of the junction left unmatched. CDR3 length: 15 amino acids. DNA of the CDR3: TGTGCCAGCAGCTCTACCGGGACAGGAAACACTGAAGCTTTCTTT. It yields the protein CASSSTGTGNTEAFF.

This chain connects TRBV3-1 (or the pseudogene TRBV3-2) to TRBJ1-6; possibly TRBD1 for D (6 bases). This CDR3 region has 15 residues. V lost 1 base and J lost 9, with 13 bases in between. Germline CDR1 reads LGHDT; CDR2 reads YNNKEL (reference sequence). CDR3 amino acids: CASSQGGQGFSPLHF. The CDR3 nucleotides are TGTGCCAGCAGCCAAGGCGGGCAGGGGTTTTCACCCCTCCACTTT.

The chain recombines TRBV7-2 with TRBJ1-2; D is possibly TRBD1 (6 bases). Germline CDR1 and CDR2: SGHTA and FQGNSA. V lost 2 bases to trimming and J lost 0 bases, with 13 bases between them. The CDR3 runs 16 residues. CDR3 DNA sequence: TGTGCCAGCAGCTTACATAGACAGGCAACTAACTATGGCTACACCTTC. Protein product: CASSLHRQATNYGYTF.

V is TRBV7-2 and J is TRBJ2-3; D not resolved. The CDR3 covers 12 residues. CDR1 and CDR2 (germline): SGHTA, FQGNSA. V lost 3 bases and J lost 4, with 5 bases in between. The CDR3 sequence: CASSFSADTQYF. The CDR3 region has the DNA TGTGCCAGCAGCTTCTCCGCAGATACGCAGTATTTT.

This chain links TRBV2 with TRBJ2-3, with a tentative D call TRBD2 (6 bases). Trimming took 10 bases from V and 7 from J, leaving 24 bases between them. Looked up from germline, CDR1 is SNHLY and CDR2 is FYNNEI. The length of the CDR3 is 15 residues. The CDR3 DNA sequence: TGTGCCACCAGCACGTACGGGGGTAATTCGAATACGCAGTATTTT. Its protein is CATSTYGGNSNTQYF.

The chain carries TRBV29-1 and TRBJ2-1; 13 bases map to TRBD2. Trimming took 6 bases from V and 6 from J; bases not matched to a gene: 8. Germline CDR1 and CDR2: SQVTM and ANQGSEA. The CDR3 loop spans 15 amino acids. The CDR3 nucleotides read TGCAGCGTCGGAGGACTAGCGGGAGCCGGCAATGAGCAGTTCTTC. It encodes CSVGGLAGAGNEQFF.

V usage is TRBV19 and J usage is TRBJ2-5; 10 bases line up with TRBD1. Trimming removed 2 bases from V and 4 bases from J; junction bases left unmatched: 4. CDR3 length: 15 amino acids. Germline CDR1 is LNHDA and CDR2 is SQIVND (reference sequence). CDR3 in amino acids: CASSIIWTGGETQYF. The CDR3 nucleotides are TGTGCCAGTAGTATAATTTGGACAGGGGGAGAGACCCAGTACTTC.

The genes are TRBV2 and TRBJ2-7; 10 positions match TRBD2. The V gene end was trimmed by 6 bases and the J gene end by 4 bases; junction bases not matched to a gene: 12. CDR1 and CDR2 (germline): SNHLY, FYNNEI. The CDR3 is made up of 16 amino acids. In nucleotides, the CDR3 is TGTGCCAGCAGAGATACTCCGGGACTAGCGACTTACGAGCAGTACTTC. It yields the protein CASRDTPGLATYEQYF.

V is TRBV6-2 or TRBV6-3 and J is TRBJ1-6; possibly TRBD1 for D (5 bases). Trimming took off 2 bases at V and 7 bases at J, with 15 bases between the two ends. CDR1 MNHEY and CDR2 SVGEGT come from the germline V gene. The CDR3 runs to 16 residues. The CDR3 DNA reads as TGTGCCAGCAGTTACCCACCCCGACGGGGGAATTCACCCCTCCACTTT. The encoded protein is CASSYPPRRGNSPLHF.

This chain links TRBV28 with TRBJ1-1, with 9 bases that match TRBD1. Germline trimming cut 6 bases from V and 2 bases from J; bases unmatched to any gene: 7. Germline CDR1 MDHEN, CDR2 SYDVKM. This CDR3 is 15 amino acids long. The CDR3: CASRGRTGVNTEAFF. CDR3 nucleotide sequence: TGTGCCAGCAGGGGGAGGACAGGGGTTAACACTGAAGCTTTCTTT. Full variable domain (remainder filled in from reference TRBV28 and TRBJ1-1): DVKVTQSSRYLVKRTGEKVFLECVQDMDHENMFWYRQDPGLGLRLIYFSYDVKMKEKGDIPEGYSVSREKKERFSLILESASTNQTSMYLCASRGRTGVNTEAFFGQGTRLTVV.

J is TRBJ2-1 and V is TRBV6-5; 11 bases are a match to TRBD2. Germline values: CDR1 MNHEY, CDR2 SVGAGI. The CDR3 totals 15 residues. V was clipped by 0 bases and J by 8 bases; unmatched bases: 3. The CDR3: CASSYSTSGRHEQFF. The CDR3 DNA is TGTGCCAGCAGTTACTCTACTAGCGGGAGACATGAGCAGTTCTTC.

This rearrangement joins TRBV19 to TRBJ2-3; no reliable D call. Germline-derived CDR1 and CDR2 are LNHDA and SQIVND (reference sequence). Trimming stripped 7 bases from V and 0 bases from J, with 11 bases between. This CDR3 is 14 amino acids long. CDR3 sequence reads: CASKGGPSTDTQYF. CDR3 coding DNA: TGTGCCAGTAAAGGCGGCCCAAGCACAGATACGCAGTATTTT.

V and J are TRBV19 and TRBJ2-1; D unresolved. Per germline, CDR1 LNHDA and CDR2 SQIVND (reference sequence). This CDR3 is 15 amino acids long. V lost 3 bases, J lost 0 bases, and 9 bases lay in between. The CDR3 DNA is TGTGCCAGTAGTATTGGCACAGTCTCCTACAATGAGCAGTTCTTC. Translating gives CASSIGTVSYNEQFF.

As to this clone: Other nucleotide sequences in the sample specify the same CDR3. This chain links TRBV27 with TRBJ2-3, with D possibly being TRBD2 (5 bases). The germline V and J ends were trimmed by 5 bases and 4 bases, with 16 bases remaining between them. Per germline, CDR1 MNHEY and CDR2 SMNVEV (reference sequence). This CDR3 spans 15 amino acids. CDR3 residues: CASSTPGRVADTQYF. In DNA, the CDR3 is TGTGCCAGCAGTACCCCTGGGAGAGTCGCAGATACGCAGTATTTT.

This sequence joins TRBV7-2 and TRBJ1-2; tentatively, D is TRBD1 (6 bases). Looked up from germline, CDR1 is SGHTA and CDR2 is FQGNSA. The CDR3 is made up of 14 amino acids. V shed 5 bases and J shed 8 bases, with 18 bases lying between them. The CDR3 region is CASSPGGGAQGYTF. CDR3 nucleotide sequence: TGTGCCAGCAGCCCGGGAGGGGGGGCGCAGGGCTACACCTTC. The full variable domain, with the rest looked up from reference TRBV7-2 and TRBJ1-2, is GAGVSQSPSNKVTEKGKDVELRCDPISGHTALYWYRQSLGQGLEFLIYFQGNSAPDKSGLPSDRFSAERTGGSVSTLTIQRTQQEDSAVYLCASSPGGGAQGYTFGSGTRLTVV.

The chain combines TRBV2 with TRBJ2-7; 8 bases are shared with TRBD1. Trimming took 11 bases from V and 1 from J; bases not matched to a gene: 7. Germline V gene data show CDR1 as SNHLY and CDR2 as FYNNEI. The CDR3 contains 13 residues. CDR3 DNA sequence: TGTGCCGGACGGACAGGGCTTTCCTACGAGCAGTACTTC. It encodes CAGRTGLSYEQYF.

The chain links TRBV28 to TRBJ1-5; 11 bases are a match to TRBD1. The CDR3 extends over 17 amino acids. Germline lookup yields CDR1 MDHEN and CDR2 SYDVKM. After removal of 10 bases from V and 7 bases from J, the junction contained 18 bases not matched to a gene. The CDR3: CAISRDTRDRGTQPQHF. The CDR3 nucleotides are TGTGCCATTTCTAGGGATACCCGGGACAGGGGGACGCAGCCCCAGCATTTT.

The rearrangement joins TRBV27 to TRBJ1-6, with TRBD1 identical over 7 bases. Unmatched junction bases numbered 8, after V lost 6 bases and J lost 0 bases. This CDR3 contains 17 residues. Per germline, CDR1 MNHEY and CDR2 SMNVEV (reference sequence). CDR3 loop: CASSQQGPSSYNSPLHF. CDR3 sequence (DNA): TGTGCCAGCAGCCAACAGGGGCCGAGCTCCTATAATTCACCCCTCCACTTT.

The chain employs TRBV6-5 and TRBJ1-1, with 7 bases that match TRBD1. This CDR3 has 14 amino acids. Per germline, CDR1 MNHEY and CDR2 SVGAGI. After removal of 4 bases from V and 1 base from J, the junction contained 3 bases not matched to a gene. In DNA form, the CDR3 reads TGTGCCAGCAGTTTGACAGGGTCGAACACTGAAGCTTTCTTT. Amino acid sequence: CASSLTGSNTEAFF.

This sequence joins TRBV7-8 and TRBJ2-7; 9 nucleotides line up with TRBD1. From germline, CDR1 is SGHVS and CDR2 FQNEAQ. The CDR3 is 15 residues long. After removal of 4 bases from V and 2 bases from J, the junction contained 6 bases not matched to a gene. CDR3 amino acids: CASSSLGQGPYEQYF. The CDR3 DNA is TGTGCCAGCAGCTCCCTGGGACAGGGTCCCTACGAGCAGTACTTC.